The rows below give T cell receptor beta chains drawn from one sample of a study of OX40 agonist ivuxolimab in advanced cancers. Sequenced by immunoSEQ multiplex PCR; TCRdb stores in-frame clones only, minus some. Of about 82,000 clones listed, roughly 92% are singletons. Source: CD4+ or CD8+ T cells sorted from blood, taken in a trial of the OX40 agonist ivuxolimab. The receptors were gathered from an adult with an advanced solid tumor such as melanoma, head and neck, liver or kidney cancer. CDR3s leave out the opening cysteine and the closing phenylalanine or tryptophan. Fields, in order: CDR3 length, V gene, J gene, CDR3 protein.

12	TRBV6-1	TRBJ2-1	ASTRGGSYNEQF
13	TRBV5-1	TRBJ2-1	ASSLSGVDSHEQF
14	TRBV4-1	TRBJ2-3	ASSQRLAGSGDTQY
13	TRBV15	TRBJ2-1	ATSRGGSSYNEQF
11	TRBV6-5	TRBJ1-1	ASLGTRNTEAF
11	TRBV29-1	TRBJ2-7	SVGGTGGDEQY
10	TRBV9	TRBJ2-3	VSSPRTDTQY
11	TRBV27	TRBJ1-2	ASSPTGFVGYT
11	TRBV18	TRBJ2-7	ASSPPQVYEQY
10	TRBV29-1	TRBJ1-2	SARAGIYGYT
12	TRBV5-4	TRBJ2-3	ASSHKTGADTQY
14	TRBV29-1	TRBJ2-3	SVEGPPGPYTDTQY
13	TRBV7-9	TRBJ2-1	ASSPGPGGLNEQF
14	TRBV19	TRBJ1-5	ASSMGQLNFYQPQH
11	TRBV30	TRBJ2-5	AWTPLVTETQY
14	TRBV2	TRBJ1-1	ASSVGLSTGPVEAF
12	TRBV29-1	TRBJ2-3	SVDMGQGTDTQY